Described below is a single T cell receptor (beta chain) sequence and its context. Its specificity is unknown. This sample stems from a study of shared clonotypes between healthy human individuals. Overall study context: The study used three CD4 naive, three CD4 memory, two CD8 naive and one CD8 memory plate per donor. Findings of the study overall: Generally, naive subsets (rather than memory subsets) showed larger estimated richness.

The germline V gene has CDR1 KGHSH and CDR2 LQKENI. Trimming took off 6 bases at V and 7 bases at J, with 19 bases between the two ends. The CDR3 runs 14 residues. Naive CD8 cells lacked CD45RO, underwent positive selection for CCR7 and left out terminally differentiated effector memory CD45RA+ cells. The table came from immunoSEQ multiplex PCR; TCRdb's copy has only in-frame clones and leaves some out. The table has hundreds of thousands of clones, 96% seen once. This chain uses TRBV18 with TRBJ2-7; D is perhaps TRBD1 (6 bases). The receptor's source is a woman in her 30s in good health. Input material: naive CD8+ T cells sorted from blood. CDR3 nucleotide sequence: TGTGCCAGCTCGCCGTGGGACACCTTGGGGGAGCAGTACTTC. It translates to CASSPWDTLGEQYF.